This TCR beta chain was observed in a study of early T cells in non-severe SARS-CoV-2 infection (dated by TCRdb to the early 2020s). About the investigation overall: Bulk RNA from unsorted whole blood was used for TCR sequencing, so alpha and beta chains could not be paired.

Set within a cohort of healthcare workers in London, UK, this nested case-control study involved weekly PCR testing of nasopharyngeal swabs along with blood sampling. Healthcare workers were recruited between 23 and 31 March 2020, during the week of the UK lockdown, and were followed weekly for up to roughly 16 weeks. Library generation was performed with 5' RACE. The sequencer listed for this sample is NextSeq 500. To correct for sequencing error and PCR bias, the TCR library protocol tagged individual cDNA molecules with unique molecular identifiers. Both TCR alpha and beta chains were sequenced, and tight co-correlation was observed between alpha and beta sequence abundances in each sample. In the original analysis: Decombinator V4 was used to annotate TCR sequences for V gene, J gene and CDR3. TCRs were defined as expanded if a significant change between any two time points was detected under a Poisson model with p below 0.0001. TCR abundances were normalised to the total number of TCRs sequenced per sample and were expressed as counts per million. TRAV1-2 paired with TRAJ12, TRAJ20 or TRAJ33 defined MAIT TCRs, while TRAV10 paired with TRAJ18 defined iNKT TCRs. VDJdb, accessed on 1 November 2021, was searched for TCRs annotated for CMV, EBV and SARS-CoV-2, and TCRs annotated for more than one antigen were excluded. In-frame beta chains were kept once TCRdb had trimmed the public reads at Q25 with fastp and called clones with MiXCR. Entries that share a CDR3 protein sequence are merged under the most common genes and DNA. These V and J calls are TCRdb output, not the study's own analysis. For this sample there are tens of thousands of distinct CDR3 sequences; roughly an eighth appear just once. The ten most abundant clones make up more than 8.5% of the sample.

A remark on this clonotype: No cognate antigen has been identified for it. Base qualities are not at hand, and no much larger clone is one base apart.

The CDR3 spans 12 residues, from the cysteine through the phenylalanine. This entry keeps only the CDR3 DNA: 36 bases, framed from base 1. Looking up the germline V gene yields CDR1 SNHLY and CDR2 FYNNEI. Trimming leaves V shorter by 8 bases and J shorter by 3 bases, with the junction holding 3 bases beyond the gene matches. Study-wide findings and limitations: Matching against VDJdb was skewed toward anti-spike CD8 responses, likely underestimated virus-specific expansions, and missed private and CD4 specificities.

Sequenced sample: whole blood. This receptor chain uses TRBV2 and TRBJ2-7, and 8 junctional nucleotides match TRBD2. The sequence was collected from an adult who was a healthcare worker with PCR-confirmed SARS-CoV-2 infection or an uninfected control (not recorded which). The CDR3 region has the sequence CASSLADYEQYF. The DNA sequence is TGTGCCAGCTCACTAGCGGACTACGAGCAGTACTTC.